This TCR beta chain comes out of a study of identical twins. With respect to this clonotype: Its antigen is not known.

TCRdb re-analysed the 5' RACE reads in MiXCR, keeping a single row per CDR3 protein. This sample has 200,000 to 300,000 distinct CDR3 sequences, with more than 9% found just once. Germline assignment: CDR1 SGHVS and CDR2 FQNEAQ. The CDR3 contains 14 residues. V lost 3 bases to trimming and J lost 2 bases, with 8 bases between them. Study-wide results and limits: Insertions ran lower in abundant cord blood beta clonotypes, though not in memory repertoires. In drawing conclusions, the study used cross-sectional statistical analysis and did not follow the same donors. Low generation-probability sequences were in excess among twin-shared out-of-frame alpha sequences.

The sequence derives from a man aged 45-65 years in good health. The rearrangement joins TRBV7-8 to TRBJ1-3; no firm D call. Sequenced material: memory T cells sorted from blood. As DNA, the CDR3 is TGTGCCAGCAGCTTCGACCCGGCTGGAAACACCATATATTTT. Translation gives CASSFDPAGNTIYF.